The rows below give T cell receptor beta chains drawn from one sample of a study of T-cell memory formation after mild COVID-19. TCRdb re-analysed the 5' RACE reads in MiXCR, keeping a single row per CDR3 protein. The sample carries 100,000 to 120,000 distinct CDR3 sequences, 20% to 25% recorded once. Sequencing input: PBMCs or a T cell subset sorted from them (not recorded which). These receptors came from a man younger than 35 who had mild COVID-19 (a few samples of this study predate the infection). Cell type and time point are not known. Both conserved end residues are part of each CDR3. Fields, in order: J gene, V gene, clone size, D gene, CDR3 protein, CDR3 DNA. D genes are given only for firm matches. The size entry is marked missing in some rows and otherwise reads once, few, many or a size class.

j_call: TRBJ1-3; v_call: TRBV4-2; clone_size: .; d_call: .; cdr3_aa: CASSQGREDTIYF; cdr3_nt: TGTGCCAGCAGCCAAGGGAGGGAGGACACCATATATTTT
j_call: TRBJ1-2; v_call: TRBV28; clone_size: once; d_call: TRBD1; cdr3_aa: CASSLIVRGSYGYTF; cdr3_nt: TGTGCCAGCAGTTTGATCGTCAGGGGGTCTTATGGCTACACCTTC
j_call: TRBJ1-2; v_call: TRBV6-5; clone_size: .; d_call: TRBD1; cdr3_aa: CASSFTGAGGYTF; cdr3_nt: TGTGCCAGCAGTTTTACAGGGGCCGGGGGCTACACCTTC
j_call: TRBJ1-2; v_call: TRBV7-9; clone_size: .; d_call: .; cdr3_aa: CASSYTGTGRPGYTF; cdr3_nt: TGTGCCAGCAGCTATACCGGGACGGGGCGGCCTGGCTACACCTTC
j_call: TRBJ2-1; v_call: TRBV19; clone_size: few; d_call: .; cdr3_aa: CASSIGQINEQFF; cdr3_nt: TGTGCCAGTAGTATCGGGCAAATCAATGAGCAGTTCTTC
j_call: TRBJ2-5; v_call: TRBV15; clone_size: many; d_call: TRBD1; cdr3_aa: CATSRVDYRGQETQYF; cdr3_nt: TGTGCCACCAGCCGTGTAGATTACAGGGGACAAGAGACCCAGTACTTC
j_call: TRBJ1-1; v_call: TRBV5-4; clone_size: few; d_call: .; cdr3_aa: CASSFNRMNTEAFF; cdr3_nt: TGTGCCAGCAGCTTCAACAGAATGAACACTGAAGCTTTCTTT
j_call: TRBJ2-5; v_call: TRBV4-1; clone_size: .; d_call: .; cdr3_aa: CASSQGLGETQYF; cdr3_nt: TGCGCCAGCAGCCAAGGCTTAGGGGAGACCCAGTACTTC
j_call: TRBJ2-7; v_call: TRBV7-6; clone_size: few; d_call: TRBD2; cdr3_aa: CASSPRAGVSYEQYF; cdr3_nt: TGTGCCAGCAGCCCCCGGGCGGGGGTCTCCTACGAGCAGTACTTC
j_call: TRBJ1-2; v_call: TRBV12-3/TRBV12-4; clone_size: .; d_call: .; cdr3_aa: CASSFSPDGYTF; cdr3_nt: TGTGCCAGCAGTTTCAGCCCGGATGGCTACACCTTC
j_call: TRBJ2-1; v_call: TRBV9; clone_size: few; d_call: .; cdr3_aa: CASSFLGRGPNEQFF; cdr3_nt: TGTGCCAGCAGCTTCCTAGGGCGGGGCCCCAATGAGCAGTTCTTC
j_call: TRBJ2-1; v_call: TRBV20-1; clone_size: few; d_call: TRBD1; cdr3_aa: CSASVRQGRITYNEQFF; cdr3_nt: TGCAGTGCTAGCGTGCGACAGGGCAGGATAACCTACAATGAGCAGTTCTTC
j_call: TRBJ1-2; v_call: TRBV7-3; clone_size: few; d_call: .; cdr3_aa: CASSPYRGEENGYTF; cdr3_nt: TGTGCCAGCAGCCCTTATAGGGGGGAAGAGAATGGCTACACCTTC